The clone carrying this T cell receptor (beta chain) was detected many times. The data were taken from a study of neurological immune-mediated disorders. The CDR3 totals 16 residues. Trimming removed 6 bases from V and 0 bases from J, with 12 bases in between. The germline gives CDR1 MNHEY, CDR2 SMNVEV (reference sequence). TCRdb fed the 5' RACE reads into MiXCR, producing one record per CDR3 protein. Of tens of thousands of distinct CDR3 sequences in the sample, more than 15% were seen once. The sequence was collected from a woman in her thirties or forties in good health. Material for sequencing was PBMCs. The chain couples TRBV27 to TRBJ1-6; weak D call: TRBD1 (6 bases). CDR3 residues: CASRFGGNSYNSPLHF. The CDR3 DNA is TGTGCCAGCAGGTTTGGGGGCAACTCCTATAATTCACCCCTCCACTTT.